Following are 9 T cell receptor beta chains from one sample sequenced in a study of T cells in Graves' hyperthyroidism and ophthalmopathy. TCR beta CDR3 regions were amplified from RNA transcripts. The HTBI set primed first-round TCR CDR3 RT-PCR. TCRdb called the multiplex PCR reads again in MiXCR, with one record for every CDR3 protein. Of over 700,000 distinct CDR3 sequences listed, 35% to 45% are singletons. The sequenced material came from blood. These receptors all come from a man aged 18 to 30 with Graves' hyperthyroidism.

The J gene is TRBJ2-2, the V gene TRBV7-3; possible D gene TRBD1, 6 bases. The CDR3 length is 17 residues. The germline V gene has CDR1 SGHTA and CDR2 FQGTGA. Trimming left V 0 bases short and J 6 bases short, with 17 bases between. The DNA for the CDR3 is TGTGCCAGCAGCTTAACGCTGTTGCAGGGGCTGGCCGGGGAGCTGTTTTTT. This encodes CASSLTLLQGLAGELFF. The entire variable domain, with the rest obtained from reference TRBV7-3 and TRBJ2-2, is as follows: GAGVSQTPSNKVTEKGKYVELRCDPISGHTALYWYRQSLGQGPEFLIYFQGTGAADDSGLPNDRFFAVRPEGSVSTLKIQRTERGDSAVYLCASSLTLLQGLAGELFFGEGSRLTVL.

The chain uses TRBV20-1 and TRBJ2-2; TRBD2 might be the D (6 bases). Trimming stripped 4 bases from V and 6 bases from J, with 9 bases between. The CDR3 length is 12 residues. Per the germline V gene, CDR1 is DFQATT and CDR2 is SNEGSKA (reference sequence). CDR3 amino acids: CSAMEGPGELFF. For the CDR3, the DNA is TGCAGTGCTATGGAGGGGCCCGGGGAGCTGTTTTTT.

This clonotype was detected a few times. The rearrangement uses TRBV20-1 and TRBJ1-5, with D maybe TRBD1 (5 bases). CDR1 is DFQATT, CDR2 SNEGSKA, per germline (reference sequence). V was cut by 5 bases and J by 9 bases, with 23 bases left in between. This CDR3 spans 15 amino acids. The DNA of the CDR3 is TGCAGTGCTTCTCCCGAGACGGGGGTGGATCGGCCCCAGCATTTT. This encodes CSASPETGVDRPQHF.

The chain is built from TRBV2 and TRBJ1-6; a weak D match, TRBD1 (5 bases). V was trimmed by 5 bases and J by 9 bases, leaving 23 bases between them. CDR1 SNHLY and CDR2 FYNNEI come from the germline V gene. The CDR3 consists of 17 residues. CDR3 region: CASSSQGRETRSSPLHF. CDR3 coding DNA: TGTGCCAGCAGTTCCCAGGGAAGGGAGACGAGGTCTTCACCCCTCCACTTT.

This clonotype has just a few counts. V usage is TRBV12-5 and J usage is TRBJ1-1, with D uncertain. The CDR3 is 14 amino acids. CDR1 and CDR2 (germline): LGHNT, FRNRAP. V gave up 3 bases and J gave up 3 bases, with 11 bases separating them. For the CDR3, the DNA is TGTGCTAGTGGTTTAGCCTTGGGTGACACTGAAGCTTTCTTT. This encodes CASGLALGDTEAFF.

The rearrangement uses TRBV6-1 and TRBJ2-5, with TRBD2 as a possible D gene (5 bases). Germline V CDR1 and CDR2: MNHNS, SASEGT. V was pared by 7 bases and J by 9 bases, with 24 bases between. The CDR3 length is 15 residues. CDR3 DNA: TGTGCCAGCACTCCAGGTGGGCAGAGCGGTCAGCCCCAGTACTTC. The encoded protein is CASTPGGQSGQPQYF.

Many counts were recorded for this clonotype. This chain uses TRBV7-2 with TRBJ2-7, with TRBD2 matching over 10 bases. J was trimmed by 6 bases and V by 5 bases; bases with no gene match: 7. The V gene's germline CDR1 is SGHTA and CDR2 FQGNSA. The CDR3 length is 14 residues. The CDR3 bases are TGTGCCAGCAGCGTAACGGGACTAGCGCTCGAGCAGTACTTC. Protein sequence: CASSVTGLALEQYF.

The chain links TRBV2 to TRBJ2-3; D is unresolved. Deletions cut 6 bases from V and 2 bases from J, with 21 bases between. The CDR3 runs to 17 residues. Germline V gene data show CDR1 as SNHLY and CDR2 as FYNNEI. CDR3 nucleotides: TGTGCCAGCAGCGAATTAGACCTCCTACGTCCCACAGATACGCAGTATTTT. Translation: CASSELDLLRPTDTQYF.

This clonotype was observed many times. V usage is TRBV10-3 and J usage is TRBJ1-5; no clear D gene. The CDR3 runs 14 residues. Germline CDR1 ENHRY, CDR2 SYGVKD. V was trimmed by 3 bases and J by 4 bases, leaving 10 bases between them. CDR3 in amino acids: CAISEVSQNQPQHF. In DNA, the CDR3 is TGTGCCATCAGTGAAGTCAGCCAAAATCAGCCCCAGCATTTT.